The clone carrying this T cell receptor beta chain has more than one count but fewer than ten. Its antigen is not known. The CDR3 has 14 residues. The ends were cut back, 4 bases at V and 5 bases at J, with 15 bases in the middle. Germline CDR1 reads ENHRY; CDR2 reads SYGVKD. This specimen belongs to a study of post-analysis software for immune sequencing data. Looking at the study overall: The courses of disease that were included comprised relapsing-remitting, secondary progressive and progressive-relapsing multiple sclerosis.

Findings of the study overall: Multiple sclerosis was associated with a significant reduction in normalized Chao1 diversity relative to controls. Compared with controls, patients had more of about 5 TRBV segments, including TRBV5-6, TRBV5-1 and TRBV20-1.

Unique molecular identifiers tagged the TCR beta cDNA libraries. Researchers reported 400,000 to 550,000 cDNA molecules coming from about 0.98 to 11 million T cells. Each CDR3 protein gets one entry after TCRdb re-called the PCR reads with MiXCR. The sample yields fewer than 850,000 distinct CDR3 sequences, about 27% seen once. The sample taken for sequencing was blood. The TCR was taken from a girl under 18 with multiple sclerosis. The chain is built from TRBV10-3 and TRBJ2-7; a possible D gene is TRBD1 (6 bases). In nucleotides, the CDR3 is TGTGCCATCAGTGTCAAAGGGGGAGTCGACGAGCAGTACTTC. Translated: CAISVKGGVDEQYF.